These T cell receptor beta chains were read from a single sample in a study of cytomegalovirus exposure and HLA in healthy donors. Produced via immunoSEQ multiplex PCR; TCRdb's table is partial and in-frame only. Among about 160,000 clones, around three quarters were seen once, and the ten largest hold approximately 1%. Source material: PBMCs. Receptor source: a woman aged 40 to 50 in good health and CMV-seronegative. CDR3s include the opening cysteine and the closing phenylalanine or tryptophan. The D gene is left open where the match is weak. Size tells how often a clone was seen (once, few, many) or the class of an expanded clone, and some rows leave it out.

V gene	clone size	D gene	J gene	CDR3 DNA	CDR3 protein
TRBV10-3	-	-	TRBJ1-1	TGTGCCACCACTACACCACTGTCGAACACTGAAGCTTTCTTT	CATTTPLSNTEAFF
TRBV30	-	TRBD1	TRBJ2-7	TGTGCCTGGACCTTGCCAGGGGGAACCTACGAGCAGTACTTC	CAWTLPGGTYEQYF
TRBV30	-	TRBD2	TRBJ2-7	TGTGCCTGGAGTGTAAGTAGGACTAGCGGACGGTACGAGCAGTACTTC	CAWSVSRTSGRYEQYF
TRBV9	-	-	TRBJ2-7	TGTGCCAGCAGCGTAGGTGGGAGCGAGAACGAGCAGTACTTC	CASSVGGSENEQYF
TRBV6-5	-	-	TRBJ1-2	TGTGCCAGCACCTCAGCGGGGCAACCTAACTATGGCTACACCTTC	CASTSAGQPNYGYTF
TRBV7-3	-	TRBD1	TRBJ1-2	TGTGCCAGCAGCCCCCAGGGGGAAGGGTATGGCTACACCTTC	CASSPQGEGYGYTF
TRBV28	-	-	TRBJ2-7	TGTGCCAGCGAGGACTCTTTAGGTTACGAGCAGTACTTC	CASEDSLGYEQYF
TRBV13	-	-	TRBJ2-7	TGTGCCAGCAGCTTAGCGGGACTGATGGTATACGAGCAGTACTTC	CASSLAGLMVYEQYF
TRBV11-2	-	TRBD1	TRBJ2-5	TGTGCCAGCAGCAGGGACAGGGAAGAGACCCAGTACTTC	CASSRDREETQYF
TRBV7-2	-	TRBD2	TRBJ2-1	TGTGCCAGCAGCTTAGGACTAGCGGGCGATGAGCAGTTCTTC	CASSLGLAGDEQFF
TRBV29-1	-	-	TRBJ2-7	TGCAGCGTTGAGAGGCTTACTAACTACGAGCAGTACTTC	CSVERLTNYEQYF
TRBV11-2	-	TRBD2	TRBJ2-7	TGTGCCAGCAGCCAGGGACTAGCGGTCTACGAGCAGTACTTC	CASSQGLAVYEQYF
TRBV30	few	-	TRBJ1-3	TGTGCCTGCACTCGAGGAAACACCATATATTTT	CACTRGNTIYF
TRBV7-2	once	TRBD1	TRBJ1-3	TGTGCCAGCAGCCTGACAGGGTCCGGAAACACCATATATTTT	CASSLTGSGNTIYF
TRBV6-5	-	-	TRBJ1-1	TGTGCCAGCAGTTACACCACACAGGGATTGAGCTCTGAAGCTTTCTTT	CASSYTTQGLSSEAFF
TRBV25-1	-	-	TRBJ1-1	TGTGCCAGCAGTGAATTGGGTTTAGGGGGAGCGAACACTGAAGCTTTCTTT	CASSELGLGGANTEAFF
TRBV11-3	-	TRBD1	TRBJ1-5	TGTGCCAGCAGCTCCTCAGGGGGACAGCCCCAGCATTTT	CASSSSGGQPQHF
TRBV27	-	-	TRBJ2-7	TGTGCCAGCAGTTCGCGCCCAGGGTTCTACGAGCAGTACTTC	CASSSRPGFYEQYF
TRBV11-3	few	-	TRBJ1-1	TGTGCCAGCAGCCCGCCTGTTGGGAGAGGCACTGAAGCTTTCTTT	CASSPPVGRGTEAFF
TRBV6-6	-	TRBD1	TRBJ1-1	TGTGCCAGCAGCCGTGACAGGGTTTCTCGAAGGGAAGCTTTCTTT	CASSRDRVSRREAFF
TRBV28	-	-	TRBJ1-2	TGTGCCAGCAGTTTGGGGGGTACCAACTATGGCTACACCTTC	CASSLGGTNYGYTF
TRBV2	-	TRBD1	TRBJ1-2	TGTGCCAGCAGTGTACAGGGGAACTATGGCTACACCTTC	CASSVQGNYGYTF
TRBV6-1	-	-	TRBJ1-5	TGTGCCAGCAGTGAAGCGAGGGGGAACAATCAGCCCCAGCATTTT	CASSEARGNNQPQHF
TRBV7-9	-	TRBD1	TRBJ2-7	TGTGCCAGCAGCTTCCTGGACAGGTACCACGAGCAGTACTTC	CASSFLDRYHEQYF
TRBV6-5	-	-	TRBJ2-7	TGTGCCAGCAGGCAGTTCCACGAGCAGTACTTC	CASRQFHEQYF
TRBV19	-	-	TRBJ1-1	TGTGCCAGTAGTTTGCGGACAACTTACATGAACACTGAAGCTTTCTTT	CASSLRTTYMNTEAFF
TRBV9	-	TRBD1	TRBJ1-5	TGTGCCAGCAGCGTAGCAGGGGGAGGAAATCAGCCCCAGCATTTT	CASSVAGGGNQPQHF
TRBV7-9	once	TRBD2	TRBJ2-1	TGTGCCAGCAGTCGAAGCGGGGTTATCAATGAGCAGTTCTTC	CASSRSGVINEQFF
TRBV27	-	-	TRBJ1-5	TGTGCCAGCAGTTTATCGACAGATCAGCCCCAGCATTTT	CASSLSTDQPQHF
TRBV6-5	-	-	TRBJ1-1	TGTGCCAGCAGTTCTCCCGGGATCGAAGCTTTCTTT	CASSSPGIEAFF
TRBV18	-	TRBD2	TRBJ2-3	TGTGCCAGCTCACCTTTAGCGGGAACTAGCACAGATACGCAGTATTTT	CASSPLAGTSTDTQYF
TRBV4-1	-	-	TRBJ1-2	TGCGCCAGCAGCCAAGATCCAGGGGAAATGTATGGCTACACCTTC	CASSQDPGEMYGYTF
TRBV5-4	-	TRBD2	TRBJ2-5	TGTGCCAGCAGCTCCGCGGGAGGGGGAGAGACCCAGTACTTC	CASSSAGGGETQYF
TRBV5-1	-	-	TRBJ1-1	TGCGCCAGCAGCTTAGAGAGCAAGAACACTGAAGCTTTCTTT	CASSLESKNTEAFF
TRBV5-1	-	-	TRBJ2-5	TGCGCCAGCAGAGGGGGCGGAGGGGAAGAGACCCAGTACTTC	CASRGGGGEETQYF
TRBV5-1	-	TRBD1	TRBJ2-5	TGCGCCAGCAGCTCGGGACAGATTAAAGAGACCCAGTACTTC	CASSSGQIKETQYF
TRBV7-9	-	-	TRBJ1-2	TGTGCCAGCAGCTCCCCTCCAGGGTTGGGAAAATATGGCTACACCTTC	CASSSPPGLGKYGYTF
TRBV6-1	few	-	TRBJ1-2	TGTGCCAGCAGTGCCAGGGAAGATGGCTACACCTTC	CASSAREDGYTF
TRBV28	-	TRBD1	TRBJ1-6	TGTGCCAGCAGTCCTCCGACAGGGGATAATTCACCCCTCCACTTT	CASSPPTGDNSPLHF
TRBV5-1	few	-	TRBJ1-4	TGCGCCAGCAGAAAAGACAGTAATGAGGAAAAACTGTTTTTT	CASRKDSNEEKLFF
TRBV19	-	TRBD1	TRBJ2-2	TGTGCCAGTAGTATCGACAGGGGTGCCGGGGAGCTGTTTTTT	CASSIDRGAGELFF
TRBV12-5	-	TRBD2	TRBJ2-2	TGTGCTAGTGGTCAGAGACTAGCGGGAGACACCGGGGAGCTGTTTTTT	CASGQRLAGDTGELFF
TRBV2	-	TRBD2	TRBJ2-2	TGTGCCAGCGGCACTAGCGCAACCGGGGAGCTGTTTTTT	CASGTSATGELFF
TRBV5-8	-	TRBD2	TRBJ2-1	TGTGCCAGCAGCCCTAGCGGGGGCAATGAGCAGTTCTTC	CASSPSGGNEQFF
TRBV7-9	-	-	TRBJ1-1	TGTGCCAGCAGCTTCGGCGGGACCGTGAACACTGAAGCTTTCTTT	CASSFGGTVNTEAFF
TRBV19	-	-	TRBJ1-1	TGTGCCAGTAGACCACAGGGAATCACTGAAGCTTTCTTT	CASRPQGITEAFF
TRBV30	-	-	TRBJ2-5	TGTGCCTGGAGTGTGGATGGCGCAGGGACCCAGTACTTC	CAWSVDGAGTQYF
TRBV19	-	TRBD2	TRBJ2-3	TGTGCCAGTACCCAGACTAGCGAATCAGATACGCAGTATTTT	CASTQTSESDTQYF
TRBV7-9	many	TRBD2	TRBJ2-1	TGTGCCAGCAGCTTAGAGGGCGGGAGGGATGAGCAGTTCTTC	CASSLEGGRDEQFF
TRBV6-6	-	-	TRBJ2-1	TGTGCCAGCAGTTACTCGATGGACTTTGCGCAGTTCTTC	CASSYSMDFAQFF
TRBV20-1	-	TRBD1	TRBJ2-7	TGCAGTGCAGCCGACAGGGATCAAGTGTACTTC	CSAADRDQVYF
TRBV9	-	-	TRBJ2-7	TGTGCCAGCAGCCTCCAAGGGACTCCCTACGAGCAGTACTTC	CASSLQGTPYEQYF
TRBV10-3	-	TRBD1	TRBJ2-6	TGTGCCATCAGAAAGACAGGGGGCGCGGCTGGGGCCAACGTCCTGACTTTC	CAIRKTGGAAGANVLTF
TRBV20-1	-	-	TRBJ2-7	TGCAGTGCTAGAGAGTACTACGAGCAGTACTTC	CSAREYYEQYF
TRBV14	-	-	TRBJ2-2	TGTGCCAGCAGCTTTAGCGTCGGGGAGCTGTTTTTT	CASSFSVGELFF
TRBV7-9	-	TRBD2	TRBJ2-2	TGTTCCAGCAGCCTACGACTAGCGGGAGGGACCGGGGAGCTGTTTTTT	CSSSLRLAGGTGELFF
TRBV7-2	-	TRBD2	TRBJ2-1	TGTGCCAGCCGGACTAGCGGGAGGAATGAGCAGTTCTTC	CASRTSGRNEQFF
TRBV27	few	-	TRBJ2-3	TGTGCCAGCAGTTCAGCTAGCGCAAACCTTGGGGATACGCAGTATTTT	CASSSASANLGDTQYF
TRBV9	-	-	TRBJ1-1	TGTGCCAGCAGCGTAGGAGGAACAAACACTGAAGCTTTCTTT	CASSVGGTNTEAFF
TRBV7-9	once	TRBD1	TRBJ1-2	TGTGCCAGCAGCTTGAGTGGACAGGACTATGGCTACACCTTC	CASSLSGQDYGYTF